The T cell receptor (beta chain) under discussion was sequenced for a study of beta chain features in type 1 diabetes. The study reverse transcribed the entire isolated RNA, so it sequenced expressed TCRB transcripts. Here immunoSEQ multiplex PCR was the method, and the copy in TCRdb shows in-frame clones only, minus some. The table lists about 900,000 clones, 15% to 20% of them singletons. To note about this clone: Its antigen is currently unknown.

Overall study results and limits: No resolution was reached here on whether HLA type influences TCRB rearrangement. Individuals with type 1 diabetes displayed fewer insertions and more deletions at VDJ junctions. The naive, central memory and Treg TCRB repertoires showed an apparent similarity that was greater among patients than among healthy donors. There was a possibility that cDNA sequencing over-represented cells with high TCR expression.

V was cut by 3 bases and J by 0 bases, with 12 bases left in between. The CDR3 has 16 residues. CDR1 and CDR2 from the germline V gene are KGHSH and LQKENI. Sequenced sample: naive CD4+ T cells from blood. This clonotype was obtained from a young woman in good health. The chain has TRBV18 and TRBJ1-5; D possibly corresponds to TRBD1 (5 bases). The CDR3 sequence: CASSPLRGDSNQPQHF. The CDR3 DNA sequence: TGTGCCAGCTCACCTCTTCGAGGGGATAGCAATCAGCCCCAGCATTTT. Full variable domain (rest looked up from reference TRBV18 and TRBJ1-5): NAGVMQNPRHLVRRRGQEARLRCSPMKGHSHVYWYRQLPEEGLKFMVYLQKENIIDESGMPKERFSAEFPKEGPSILRIQQVVRGDSAAYFCASSPLRGDSNQPQHFGDGTRLSIL.